This T cell receptor beta chain was found in a study of cytomegalovirus exposure and HLA in healthy donors. General observations from the study: The study listed under 200 cytomegalovirus-associated TCR beta chains. Presence/absence analyses assumed roughly uniform sequencing depth across donors, which may not hold. Reports indicate that TCR beta sequences accurately predicted the HLA-A and HLA-B alleles of most subjects.

Use of 60 Vbeta and 13 Jbeta primers characterized the PCR. Generated by immunoSEQ multiplex PCR, the TCRdb table keeps only in-frame clones and is missing some. The sample has nearly 200,000 clones, over 75% seen once. The germline gives CDR1 SGHTA, CDR2 FQGNSA. J was trimmed by 2 bases and V by 1 base; bases with no gene match: 2. CDR3 length: 15 residues. Comment on this clone: Its antigen is currently unknown.

Sequenced: PBMCs. The source of this sequence is a boy aged 2 to 10 in good health and CMV-seronegative. The rearrangement links TRBV7-2 to TRBJ2-7, with 10 bases lining up with TRBD1. CDR3 protein: CASSLVGTGAYEQYF. The CDR3 DNA reads as TGTGCCAGCAGCTTAGTAGGGACAGGGGCCTACGAGCAGTACTTC.